This TCR beta chain comes out of a study of blood T cell repertoires in COVID-19. Study context: The origin of the acute and convalescent COVID-19 samples was the United States, Italy and Spain. Sample material is recorded as cDNA or gDNA derived from T cells, B-cell-depleted T cells, or PBMCs.

Across over 20 US areas, participants ranged in age from roughly 18 to 95 years. Source study methods: Estimates of nucleated cell counts were drawn from the amplification of reference gene primers. TCRdb keeps only in-frame clones here, not all; method: immunoSEQ multiplex PCR. V, J and clone size were drawn from that table, and D and trimming were deduced from the DNA. The sample has approximately 220,000 clones; 75% to 90% are singletons. With 0 bases clipped from V and 10 bases from J, the junction kept 5 bases outside the gene matches. The CDR3 extends over 15 amino acids. Per germline, CDR1 MNHEY and CDR2 SVGAGI.

This clonotype was sampled from a woman younger than 45 who had been exposed to COVID-19. Sequencing was performed on PBMCs or T cells enriched from blood (not recorded which). The gene calls are TRBV6-5 and TRBJ1-6, with 8 positions matching TRBD1. CDR3 sequence: CASSYSPTGASPLHF. DNA for the CDR3: TGTGCCAGCAGTTACTCCCCGACAGGGGCCTCACCCCTCCACTTT.